These 14 T cell receptor beta chains were all obtained from the same sample, sequenced in a study of T-cell reconstitution after alpha-beta-depleted transplantation in children. During its preparation, the TCRbeta library received unique molecular identifiers. Via MiXCR, TCRdb re-called the PCR reads, giving one row per CDR3 protein. Among around 580,000 distinct CDR3 sequences, under 30% were seen once, and the ten largest hold roughly 14%. The material sequenced was PBMCs, mostly from graft donor cells, taken 360 days after TCRalphabeta/CD19-depleted stem cell transplant. These receptors originate from a boy under two years old who had a stem cell transplant for acute myeloid leukemia, so the T cells may come from the graft donor.

A few counts support this clonotype. V is TRBV11-2 and J is TRBJ2-1; 9 positions agree with TRBD2. CDR3 length equals 16 residues. The germline gives CDR1 SGHAT, CDR2 FQNNGV. After removal of 2 bases from V and 5 bases from J, the junction contained 7 bases not matched to a gene. Here the CDR3 DNA reads TGTGCCAGCAGCTTAATTCCCCTAGCGGGGAACAATGAGCAGTTCTTC. This codes for CASSLIPLAGNNEQFF.

This clonotype was seen a handful of times. The rearrangement uses TRBV6-2 or TRBV6-3 and TRBJ2-2; D uncertain. Trimming removed 2 bases at V and 2 bases at J, with 3 bases between. This CDR3 region has 13 residues. From germline, CDR1 is MNHEY and CDR2 SVGEGT. CDR3: CASSYHNTGELFF. CDR3 in DNA: TGTGCCAGCAGTTACCATAACACCGGGGAGCTGTTTTTT.

This clonotype has a count of ten or more. J is TRBJ2-1 and V is TRBV12-3 or TRBV12-4; 7 bases are shared with TRBD2. The CDR3 spans 17 residues. V lost 4 bases to trimming and J lost 3 bases; unmatched junction nucleotides: 12. The CDR3 protein is CASSSPLSGRGYNEQFF. CDR3 coding DNA: TGTGCCAGCAGTTCCCCCCTTTCGGGGAGGGGCTACAATGAGCAGTTCTTC.

The table lists this clonotype with many counts. This chain links TRBV29-1 with TRBJ2-6; D uncertain. The length of the CDR3 is 15 residues. CDR1 and CDR2 (germline): SQVTM, ANQGSEA. Deletions cut 0 bases from V and 2 bases from J, with 8 bases between. The CDR3 sequence is CSVEDPVPGANVLTF. In DNA, the CDR3 is TGCAGCGTTGAAGATCCAGTTCCTGGGGCCAACGTCCTGACTTTC.

This clonotype turned up a few times. V usage is TRBV6-5 and J usage is TRBJ1-1, with a tentative D call TRBD1 (6 bases). The CDR3 has 16 amino acids. With 2 bases removed from V and 2 bases from J, the gap between germline ends came to 15 bases. CDR1 and CDR2 (germline): MNHEY, SVGAGI. CDR3: CASSYPQKQGNTEAFF. The CDR3 coding sequence is TGTGCCAGCAGTTACCCTCAGAAACAGGGTAACACTGAAGCTTTCTTT.

This clonotype was picked up a small number of times. V is TRBV7-3 and J is TRBJ2-1, with D tentatively TRBD2 (6 bases). This CDR3 spans 15 amino acids. Looked up from germline, CDR1 is SGHTA and CDR2 is FQGTGA. With 2 bases removed from V and 2 bases from J, the gap between germline ends came to 10 bases. In DNA, the CDR3 is TGTGCCAGCAGCTTATGGGCTAGCGCCTACAATGAGCAGTTCTTC. Its protein is CASSLWASAYNEQFF.

V gene TRBV18 combines with J gene TRBJ2-5; D unclear. The CDR3 sequence is 13 residues long. V was cut by 1 base and J by 2 bases, with 5 bases left in between. Germline values: CDR1 KGHSH, CDR2 LQKENI. The CDR3 reads CASSPQIQETQYF. The CDR3 bases are TGTGCCAGCTCACCACAGATACAAGAGACCCAGTACTTC. The entire variable domain, with the rest obtained from reference TRBV18 and TRBJ2-5, is as follows: NAGVMQNPRHLVRRRGQEARLRCSPMKGHSHVYWYRQLPEEGLKFMVYLQKENIIDESGMPKERFSAEFPKEGPSILRIQQVVRGDSAAYFCASSPQIQETQYFGPGTRLLVL.

The table lists this clonotype with a count of one. The rearrangement links TRBV7-9 to TRBJ2-3; D ambiguous. V dropped 1 base and J dropped 6 bases, with 8 bases sitting between them. CDR3 size: 13 residues. The germline V gene has CDR1 SEHNR and CDR2 FQNEAQ (reference sequence). DNA of the CDR3: TGTGCCAGCAGCTTAGGTGGTTGGGATACGCAGTATTTT. Its protein is CASSLGGWDTQYF.

This clonotype turned up a few times. V is TRBV4-2 and J is TRBJ2-1, with TRBD2 matching 11 bases. This CDR3 spans 16 amino acids. Losses at the gene ends were 4 bases for V and 8 bases for J; bases not matched to a gene: 10. Germline values: CDR1 LGHNA, CDR2 YNFKEQ. CDR3 protein: CASSPLLAGGPDEQFF. Here the CDR3 DNA reads TGTGCCAGCAGCCCGCTGTTAGCGGGGGGGCCAGATGAGCAGTTCTTC.

The J gene is TRBJ2-4, the V gene TRBV28; D is unresolved. The CDR3 spans 15 residues. V lost 4 bases to trimming and J lost 3 bases, with 13 bases between them. Germline CDR1 is MDHEN and CDR2 is SYDVKM. The CDR3, as DNA: TGTGCCAGCAGTTCCTCCCGGGCCGGCAAAAACATTCAGTACTTC. Amino acids: CASSSSRAGKNIQYF.

This clonotype appeared a few times. In nucleotides, the CDR3 is TGTGCCAGCAATGAAATCGCGGGACAGGGGCTCACTGAAGCTTTCTTT. This translates into CASNEIAGQGLTEAFF. The chain couples TRBV12-3 or TRBV12-4 to TRBJ1-1; 10 nucleotides agree with TRBD1. The trim removed 7 bases at V and 4 bases at J, leaving 12 bases unmatched. This CDR3 is 16 amino acids long.

The chain is built from TRBV6-1 and TRBJ2-7; D not resolved. In germline, CDR1 is MNHNS, CDR2 SASEGT. The CDR3 is 15 amino acids. V gave up 5 bases and J gave up 2 bases, with 16 bases separating them. The CDR3 DNA reads TGTGCCAGCAGTCCTCGGACGTGGAGCGCCTACGAGCAGTACTTC. Protein: CASSPRTWSAYEQYF.

This chain connects TRBV7-2 to TRBJ2-6, with 9 bases aligning to TRBD1. Trimming took 11 bases from V and 4 from J; bases not matched to a gene: 12. Germline loops: CDR1 SGHTA, CDR2 FQGNSA. The CDR3 is 16 amino acids. The CDR3 nucleotides read TGTGCCGGAGCAAGGGACAGGGTGTACGGGGCCAACGTCCTGACTTTC. This sequence encodes CAGARDRVYGANVLTF.

This chain uses TRBV12-3 or TRBV12-4 with TRBJ2-7, with 9 bases fitting TRBD1. V shed 0 bases and J 2 bases; nucleotides not matched to a gene: 2. The CDR3 contains 15 residues. Here the CDR3 DNA reads TGTGCCAGCAGTTTAGCGTGGGACAGGGCCTACGAGCAGTACTTC. It is translated as CASSLAWDRAYEQYF.